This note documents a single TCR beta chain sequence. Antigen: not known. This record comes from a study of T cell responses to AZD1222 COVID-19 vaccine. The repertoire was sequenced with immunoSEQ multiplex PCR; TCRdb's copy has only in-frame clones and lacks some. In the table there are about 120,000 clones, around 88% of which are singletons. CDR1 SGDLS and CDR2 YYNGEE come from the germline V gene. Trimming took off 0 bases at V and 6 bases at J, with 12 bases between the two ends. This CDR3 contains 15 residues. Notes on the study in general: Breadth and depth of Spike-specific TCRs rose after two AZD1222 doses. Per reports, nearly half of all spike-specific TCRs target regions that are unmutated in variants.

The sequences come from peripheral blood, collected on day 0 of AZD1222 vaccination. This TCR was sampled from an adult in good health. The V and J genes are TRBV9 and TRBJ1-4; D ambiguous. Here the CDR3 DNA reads TGTGCCAGCAGCGTAGCGAGTATTACCGATGAAAAACTGTTTTTT. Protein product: CASSVASITDEKLFF.